One sample yielded the 30 T cell receptor beta chains listed below, sequenced in a study of blood T cells in healthy people across ages. A J-beta primer mix and a sample-barcoded 5' primer were used in a second PCR of about 7 to 12 cycles. One entry per CDR3 protein, called by TCRdb with MiXCR from the 5' RACE reads. The sample lists about 580,000 distinct CDR3 sequences; roughly 48% were seen once. Sequenced: blood. These receptors originate from an elderly man in good health.

The chain has TRBV29-1 and TRBJ2-1, with a tentative D call TRBD2 (6 bases). The germline V gene encodes CDR1 SQVTM and CDR2 ANQGSEA. V lost 7 bases and J 9 bases, leaving 16 bases between the germline ends. This CDR3 has 12 residues. The CDR3 protein is CSDGRGGSEQFF. In nucleotides, the CDR3 is TGCAGCGACGGACGGGGAGGTTCTGAGCAGTTCTTC.

The chain carries TRBV4-3 and TRBJ2-1; D might be TRBD2 (5 bases). TRBJ2-7 explains the end of the DNA better; the J call may be wrong. This CDR3 region has 17 residues. Germline V gene sequence: CDR1 LGHNA, CDR2 YSLEER. In nucleotides, the CDR3 is TGCGCCAGCAGCCAAGCACAACTAGGTAGCTCCTACAATGAGCAGTACTTC. Its translation: CASSQAQLGSSYNEQYF.

This clonotype has just a few counts. CDR3 sequence: CSVEQEEREQDEQFF. The CDR3 coding sequence is TGCAGCGTTGAACAGGAGGAGCGGGAGCAGGATGAGCAGTTCTTC. The rearrangement joins TRBV29-1 to TRBJ2-1; 8 nucleotides line up with TRBD2. Unmatched junction bases numbered 11, after V lost 2 bases and J lost 8 bases. Germline V CDR1 and CDR2: SQVTM, ANQGSEA. There are 15 residues in the CDR3.

The chain combines TRBV6-2 or TRBV6-3 with TRBJ2-2, with D perhaps TRBD1 or TRBD2 (5 bases each). The V gene lost 8 bases and the J gene lost 3 bases, with 13 bases spanning the gap. In germline, CDR1 is MNHEY, CDR2 SVGEGT. This CDR3 spans 14 amino acids. The CDR3, as DNA: TGTGCCAGCGGGGGAAAGACTCACACCGGGGAGCTGTTTTTT. It translates to CASGGKTHTGELFF.

This clonotype has a count of ten or more. The J gene is TRBJ2-4, the V gene TRBV5-1; the D gene is possibly TRBD1 (7 bases). Germline V lookup: CDR1 SGHRS, CDR2 YFSETQ. This CDR3 spans 14 amino acids. V lost 5 bases to trimming and J lost 6 bases, with 15 bases between them. For the CDR3, the DNA is TGCGCCAGCAGAACTGGACAGGAGGGAAACATTCAGTACTTC. This sequence encodes CASRTGQEGNIQYF.

The chain employs TRBV7-8 and TRBJ1-5; D call uncertain. Germline CDR1 and CDR2: SGHVS and FQNEAQ. V lost 1 base and J lost 8, with 12 bases in between. The CDR3 contains 14 residues. The CDR3 loop reads CASSLVGGGKPQHF. The CDR3 nucleotides read TGTGCCAGCAGCTTAGTGGGTGGAGGGAAGCCCCAGCATTTT.

The chain is built from TRBV28 and TRBJ1-6, with TRBD1 matching 9 bases. Trimming at V came to 6 bases and at J to 9 bases, leaving 9 bases not matched to a gene. Per germline, CDR1 MDHEN and CDR2 SYDVKM. The CDR3 is made up of 15 amino acids. CDR3 in amino acids: CASSPGGQGSSPLHF. The CDR3 DNA reads as TGTGCCAGCAGCCCAGGGGGACAGGGAAGTTCACCCCTCCACTTT.

This clonotype was picked up a small number of times. The chain joins TRBV3-1 to TRBJ2-3; the D call may be TRBD1 or TRBD2 (5 bases each). Germline-derived CDR1 and CDR2 are LGHDT and YNNKEL (reference sequence). V was cut by 4 bases and J by 2 bases, with 16 bases left in between. The CDR3 is 16 amino acids. The CDR3 DNA is TGTGCCAGCAGCCTCGGGACCCTCCGACTCACAGATACGCAGTATTTT. Translation gives CASSLGTLRLTDTQYF.

This clonotype was seen a few times. The chain combines TRBV9 with TRBJ2-1; TRBD2 might be the D (7 bases). The CDR3 runs 15 residues. The V gene lost 3 bases and the J gene lost 7 bases, with 17 bases spanning the gap. Germline CDR1 SGDLS, CDR2 YYNGEE. This chain's CDR3 is CASSAISRGGNEQFF. CDR3 coding DNA: TGTGCCAGCAGCGCCATATCAAGGGGGGGGAATGAGCAGTTCTTC.

This clonotype was seen only a few times. The chain combines TRBV28 with TRBJ2-7; 9 nucleotides align to TRBD2. Germline V gene sequence: CDR1 MDHEN, CDR2 SYDVKM. This CDR3 spans 15 amino acids. The J segment lost 7 bases and the V segment lost 7 bases, leaving 14 bases of the junction unmatched. The CDR3 reads CASTTLGTSTREQYF. The CDR3 DNA sequence: TGTGCCAGCACCACTTTAGGGACTAGCACTCGGGAGCAGTACTTC.

The chain links TRBV20-1 to TRBJ2-5; 8 bases align to TRBD2. With 5 bases clipped from V and 11 bases from J, the junction kept 16 bases outside the gene matches. The CDR3 has 14 residues. The germline CDR1 and CDR2 sequences are DFQATT and SNEGSKA (reference sequence). The CDR3 bases are TGCAGTGCTGTACTAGCGGCCGATGGAAATGAGCAGTACTTC. Translation gives CSAVLAADGNEQYF.

The chain has TRBV4-2 and TRBJ1-5; no clear D. V gave up 0 bases and J gave up 5 bases, with 8 bases separating them. The length of the CDR3 is 14 residues. In germline, CDR1 is LGHNA, CDR2 YNFKEQ. The CDR3 sequence is CASSQDKGDQPQHF. As DNA, the CDR3 is TGTGCCAGCAGCCAAGATAAGGGAGATCAGCCCCAGCATTTT.

The chain combines TRBV6-4 with TRBJ2-1; 9 bases fit TRBD1. Germline lookup yields CDR1 MRHNA and CDR2 SNTAGT. Losses at the gene ends were 4 bases for V and 2 bases for J; bases not matched to a gene: 3. The CDR3 spans 15 residues. CDR3 protein: CASSAGTGPYNEQFF. The CDR3 DNA sequence: TGTGCCAGCAGTGCGGGGACAGGGCCCTACAATGAGCAGTTCTTC.

This clonotype was seen once. The CDR3 bases are TGTGCCAGCAGCCCTTGGACAGGGCCCAACACCGGGGAGCTGTTTTTT. Protein product: CASSPWTGPNTGELFF. The rearrangement links TRBV7-3 to TRBJ2-2, with 8 bases fitting TRBD1. There are 16 residues in the CDR3. Losses at the gene ends were 5 bases for V and 2 bases for J; bases not matched to a gene: 7. Germline CDR1 is SGHTA and CDR2 is FQGTGA.

The chain links TRBV21-1 to TRBJ2-1; no check of the table's D call, TRBD1, against the DNA was made. TRBV21-1 is shown as a pseudogene. This CDR3 has 13 amino acids. CDR3 sequence: CASSDRVGHEQFF. CDR3 DNA sequence: TGTGCCAGTTCGGACAGGGTGGGCCATGAGCAGTTCTTC.

In its sample, this clonotype was seen once. A much larger clonotype is one base distant, so this may be a read error. The chain has TRBV6-5 and TRBJ2-4; D gene unclear. The J call is uncertain, as TRBJ2-5 better fits the DNA end. Per germline, CDR1 MNHEY and CDR2 SVGAGI. There are 13 residues in the CDR3. CDR3: CANSAGPPKTQYF. The CDR3 DNA reads TGTGCCAACAGCGCCGGACCCCCCAAGACCCAGTACTTC.

This clonotype showed up just a few times. J is TRBJ2-3 and V is TRBV27, with D perhaps being TRBD1 or TRBD2 (6 bases each). The CDR3 is 16 residues long. Looked up from germline, CDR1 is MNHEY and CDR2 is SMNVEV (reference sequence). Trimming removed 4 bases from V and 2 bases from J, with 16 bases in between. CDR3 nucleotide sequence: TGTGCCAGCAGTTCCCTCCAACGGGGGCTCACAGATACGCAGTATTTT. The encoded protein is CASSSLQRGLTDTQYF.

The gene calls are TRBV4-2 and TRBJ2-7; 11 bases match TRBD2. V shed 5 bases, J shed 7 bases, and the junction held 13 bases outside the gene matches. This CDR3 has 16 amino acids. Germline CDR1 is LGHNA and CDR2 is YNFKEQ. As DNA, the CDR3 is TGTGCCAGCAGCTATTATCTAGCGGGAGGTTTCAATGAGCAGTACTTC. Translating gives CASSYYLAGGFNEQYF.

This chain uses TRBV20-1 with TRBJ1-5, with unresolved D. V was pared by 3 bases and J by 1 base, with 4 bases between. CDR1 and CDR2 from the germline V gene are DFQATT and SNEGSKA (reference sequence). This CDR3 is built from 12 residues. CDR3 DNA: TGCAGTGCTAGCCTAAGCAATCAGCCCCAGCATTTT. This sequence encodes CSASLSNQPQHF.

J is TRBJ2-5 and V is TRBV4-2, with D possibly being TRBD2 (5 bases). Trimming removed 1 base from V and 6 bases from J, with 15 bases in between. The CDR3 consists of 15 residues. Per germline, CDR1 LGHNA and CDR2 YNFKEQ. CDR3 protein: CASSQGAVTGKTQYF. In nucleotides, the CDR3 is TGTGCCAGCAGCCAAGGGGCTGTTACGGGGAAGACCCAGTACTTC.

A few counts support this clonotype. Its ends do not fully match the called genes, so a read error is possible. This chain links TRBV14 with TRBJ2-5, with TRBD2 as a possible D gene (5 bases). Germline V gene sequence: CDR1 SGHDN, CDR2 FVKESK. The CDR3 spans 12 residues. The CDR3 DNA reads TGTGCCAGCAGCCCCTTGGGAGAGGCCCAGTACTTC. Amino acids: CASSPLGEAQYF.

This chain joins TRBV5-5 and TRBJ2-7, with D possibly TRBD2 on 6 matching bases. In germline, CDR1 is SGHKS, CDR2 YYEKEE (reference sequence). CDR3 size: 15 residues. Deletions cut 2 bases from V and 2 bases from J, with 14 bases between. CDR3 nucleotides: TGTGCCAGCAGCTTAGGGACTCAATATACCTACGAGCAGTACTTC. This sequence encodes CASSLGTQYTYEQYF.

The chain uses TRBV13 and TRBJ1-4; 10 positions match TRBD1. The germline CDR1 and CDR2 sequences are PRHDT and FYEKMQ (reference sequence). This CDR3 has 13 residues. The V gene end was trimmed by 5 bases and the J gene end by 7 bases; junction bases not matched to a gene: 1. The DNA of the CDR3 is TGTGCCAGCAGCCGGGACAGGGGTGAAAAACTGTTTTTT. This translates into CASSRDRGEKLFF.

The V and J genes are TRBV6-2 or TRBV6-3 and TRBJ1-5; maybe TRBD1 (5 bases). V was shortened by 6 bases and J by 4 bases, with 16 bases between the two germline ends. The CDR3 sequence is 15 residues long. CDR1 and CDR2 (germline): MNHEY, SVGEGT. CDR3 in amino acids: CASSTLGGRNQPQHF. The CDR3 DNA follows: TGTGCCAGCAGCACCCTTGGGGGACGTAATCAGCCCCAGCATTTT.

This clonotype has more than one count but fewer than ten. V usage is TRBV29-1 and J usage is TRBJ2-7; D not certain. This CDR3 region has 12 residues. Germline V lookup: CDR1 SQVTM, CDR2 ANQGSEA. Trimming shortened V by 0 bases and J by 5 bases, and 8 bases separated the two germline ends. The CDR3, as DNA: TGCAGCGTTGAAGAAGGGCAAGACGAGCAGTACTTC. Translating gives CSVEEGQDEQYF.

As regards this clonotype: A junction end diverges from the germline sequence, so it may reflect a read error. The chain links TRBV6-1 to TRBJ2-1; D possibly corresponds to TRBD2 (5 bases). Per germline, CDR1 MNHNS and CDR2 SASEGT. The CDR3 extends over 15 amino acids. CDR3 nucleotides: TGTGCCAGCAGGGAAGCGGACCGCTCCTACAGTGAGCAGTTCTTC. The encoded protein is CASREADRSYSEQFF.

This clonotype was picked up one time. An end of the junction does not agree with germline; a read error may underlie this. The chain uses TRBV4-1 and TRBJ2-7, with a tentative D call TRBD1 (7 bases). The CDR3 covers 15 residues. Germline CDR1 reads MGHRA; CDR2 reads YSYEKL. CDR3: CASSQDGTEDYKQYF. In DNA form, the CDR3 reads TGCGCCAGCAGCCAAGATGGGACAGAGGACTACAAGCAGTACTTC.

In this sample, this clonotype turned up many times. The chain carries TRBV20-1 and TRBJ1-6, with D possibly matching TRBD1 (5 bases). The germline gives CDR1 DFQATT, CDR2 SNEGSKA (reference sequence). This CDR3 is built from 14 residues. V shed 6 bases and J shed 9 bases, with 18 bases lying between them. CDR3 coding DNA: TGCAGTGCGCCCCCCGGAACGGGGGTTTCACCCCTCCACTTT. It is translated as CSAPPGTGVSPLHF.

The gene calls are TRBV4-1 and TRBJ1-3; D is unclear. Germline CDR1 and CDR2: MGHRA and YSYEKL. Between the trimmed V and J ends, which lost 5 bases and 0 bases, there was a span of 14 bases. The length of the CDR3 is 16 residues. In DNA form, the CDR3 reads TGCGCCAGCAGCGCAAGATCAGAGATCTCTGGAAACACCATATATTTT. Translation gives CASSARSEISGNTIYF.

The rearrangement joins TRBV7-2 to TRBJ2-7; D remains ambiguous. There are 15 residues in the CDR3. V lost 1 base and J lost 9, with 19 bases in between. Germline values: CDR1 SGHTA, CDR2 FQGNSA. CDR3 bases: TGTGCCAGCAGCTTAGGACGGACGACCGTTCTAGGGCAGTACTTC. This encodes CASSLGRTTVLGQYF.